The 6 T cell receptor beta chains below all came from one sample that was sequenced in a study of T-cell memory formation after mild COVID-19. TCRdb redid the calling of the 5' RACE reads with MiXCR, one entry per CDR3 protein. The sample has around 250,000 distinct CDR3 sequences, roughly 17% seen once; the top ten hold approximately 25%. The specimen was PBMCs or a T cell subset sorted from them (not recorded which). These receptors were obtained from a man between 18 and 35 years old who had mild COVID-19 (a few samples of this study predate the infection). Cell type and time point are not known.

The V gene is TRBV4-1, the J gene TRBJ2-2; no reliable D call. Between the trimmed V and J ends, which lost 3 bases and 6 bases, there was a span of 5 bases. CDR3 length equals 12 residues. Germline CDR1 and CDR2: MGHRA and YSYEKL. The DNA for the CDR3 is TGCGCCAGCAGCCACTCTGCCGGGGAGCTGTTTTTT. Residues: CASSHSAGELFF.

CDR3 protein: CASSFRTGGFHEQYF. The CDR3 DNA reads as TGTGCCAGCAGCTTCCGGACAGGGGGCTTTCACGAGCAGTACTTC. J is TRBJ2-7 and V is TRBV5-8, with 11 bases identical to TRBD1. The CDR3 is 15 residues long. CDR1 and CDR2 from the germline V gene are SGHTS and YDEGEE. V shed 2 bases and J 5 bases; nucleotides not matched to a gene: 6.

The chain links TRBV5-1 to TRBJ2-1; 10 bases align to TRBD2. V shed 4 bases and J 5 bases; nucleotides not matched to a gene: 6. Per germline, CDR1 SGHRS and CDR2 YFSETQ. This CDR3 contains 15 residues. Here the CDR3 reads CASSKLSGGDNEQFF. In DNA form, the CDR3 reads TGCGCCAGCAGCAAACTAAGCGGGGGGGACAATGAGCAGTTCTTC.

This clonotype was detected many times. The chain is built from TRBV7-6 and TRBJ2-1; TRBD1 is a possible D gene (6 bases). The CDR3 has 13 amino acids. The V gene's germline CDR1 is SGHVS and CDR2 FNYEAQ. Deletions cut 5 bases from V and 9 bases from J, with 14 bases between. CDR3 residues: CASSTSQGSEQFF. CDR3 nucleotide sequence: TGTGCCAGCAGCACCTCCCAGGGGAGTGAGCAGTTCTTC. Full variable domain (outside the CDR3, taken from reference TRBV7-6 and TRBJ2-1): GAGVSQSPRYKVTKRGQDVALRCDPISGHVSLYWYRQALGQGPEFLTYFNYEAQQDKSGLPNDRFSAERPEGSISTLTIQRTEQRDSAMYRCASSTSQGSEQFFGPGTRLTVL.

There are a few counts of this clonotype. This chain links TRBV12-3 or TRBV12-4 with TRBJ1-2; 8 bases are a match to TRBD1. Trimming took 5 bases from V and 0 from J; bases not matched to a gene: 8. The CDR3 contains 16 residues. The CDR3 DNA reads TGTGCCAGCAGTCCGACAGGGGCTCGAGCTAACTATGGCTACACCTTC. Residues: CASSPTGARANYGYTF.

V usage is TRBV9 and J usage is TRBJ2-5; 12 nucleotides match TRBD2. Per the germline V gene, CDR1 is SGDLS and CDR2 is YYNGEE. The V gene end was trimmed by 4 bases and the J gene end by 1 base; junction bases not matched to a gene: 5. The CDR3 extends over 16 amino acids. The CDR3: CASSRGLAGSQETQYF. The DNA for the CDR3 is TGTGCCAGCAGCCGCGGACTAGCGGGGAGCCAAGAGACCCAGTACTTC.